This is a list of T cell receptor beta chains from one sample in a study of beta chain features in type 1 diabetes. The repertoire was sequenced with immunoSEQ multiplex PCR; TCRdb's copy has only in-frame clones and lacks some. The sample yields 860,000 or so clones, roughly 15% seen once. What was sequenced was naive CD4+ T cells from blood. The receptors come from a woman younger than 30 in good health. Both conserved end residues are trimmed from each CDR3. The D gene is left open where the match is weak. Expanded clones are given a class, and other clones once, few, many or no size at all.

clone size: -
J gene: TRBJ2-1
V gene: TRBV28
D gene: -
CDR3 protein: ASSSGNEQF

clone size: few
J gene: TRBJ2-3
V gene: TRBV28
D gene: -
CDR3 protein: ASSRFSLTDTQY

clone size: -
J gene: TRBJ1-5
V gene: TRBV15
D gene: -
CDR3 protein: ATSRDPTDDQPQH

clone size: -
J gene: TRBJ1-3
V gene: TRBV11-2
D gene: -
CDR3 protein: ASGGRNTIY

clone size: -
J gene: TRBJ2-2
V gene: TRBV7-2
D gene: TRBD2
CDR3 protein: ASTTSGRAGTGELF

clone size: -
J gene: TRBJ2-1
V gene: TRBV18
D gene: TRBD2
CDR3 protein: ASSPGSGRAGEQF

clone size: few
J gene: TRBJ2-1
V gene: TRBV10-3
D gene: TRBD2
CDR3 protein: AISPGTSGVTYNEQF

clone size: -
J gene: TRBJ2-1
V gene: TRBV7-6
D gene: TRBD1
CDR3 protein: ASSEQGYSYNEQF

clone size: few
J gene: TRBJ2-7
V gene: TRBV5-1
D gene: TRBD1
CDR3 protein: ASSGQGNEQY

clone size: -
J gene: TRBJ2-7
V gene: TRBV5-6
D gene: TRBD1
CDR3 protein: ASSLRQGRYYEQY

clone size: few
J gene: TRBJ2-6
V gene: TRBV6-1
D gene: -
CDR3 protein: AHQDPSSGANVLT

clone size: -
J gene: TRBJ2-7
V gene: TRBV7-2
D gene: -
CDR3 protein: ASSLSLSGAGRGEQY

clone size: few
J gene: TRBJ2-2
V gene: TRBV5-4
D gene: TRBD2
CDR3 protein: ASSLVAGGPGELF

clone size: few
J gene: TRBJ2-3
V gene: TRBV7-8
D gene: -
CDR3 protein: ASSEDWSTDTQY

clone size: few
J gene: TRBJ2-3
V gene: TRBV7-9
D gene: -
CDR3 protein: ASSLGRIGRIDTQY

clone size: -
J gene: TRBJ2-3
V gene: TRBV9
D gene: -
CDR3 protein: ASSVEWGTDTQY

clone size: -
J gene: TRBJ2-1
V gene: TRBV23-1
D gene: -
CDR3 protein: ASTRGGTGIYNEQF

clone size: -
J gene: TRBJ2-7
V gene: TRBV15
D gene: -
CDR3 protein: ATSSYHEQY

clone size: -
J gene: TRBJ2-3
V gene: TRBV10-3
D gene: TRBD2
CDR3 protein: AISRGLAGETDTQY

clone size: -
J gene: TRBJ2-5
V gene: TRBV28
D gene: TRBD2
CDR3 protein: ASSFLAGGRETQY

clone size: -
J gene: TRBJ2-7
V gene: TRBV28
D gene: TRBD1
CDR3 protein: ASSSAGTGLYEQY

clone size: -
J gene: TRBJ2-5
V gene: TRBV27
D gene: -
CDR3 protein: ASSLGGGASETQY

clone size: few
J gene: TRBJ1-1
V gene: TRBV6-5
D gene: -
CDR3 protein: ASSYREQNTEAF

clone size: -
J gene: TRBJ2-1
V gene: TRBV7-9
D gene: TRBD2
CDR3 protein: ASSLGGGSGNEQF

clone size: -
J gene: TRBJ2-3
V gene: TRBV4-3
D gene: TRBD1
CDR3 protein: ASSQDWAGGRLGAQY

clone size: -
J gene: TRBJ1-2
V gene: TRBV7-2
D gene: -
CDR3 protein: ASSLGRWRDGYT

clone size: few
J gene: TRBJ2-3
V gene: TRBV29-1
D gene: -
CDR3 protein: SVKLGSRTDTQY

clone size: -
J gene: TRBJ2-1
V gene: TRBV4-1
D gene: TRBD2
CDR3 protein: ASSQRRAGAIHNEQF

clone size: -
J gene: TRBJ1-4
V gene: TRBV28
D gene: -
CDR3 protein: ASSAGGPPNEKLF

clone size: few
J gene: TRBJ2-5
V gene: TRBV7-2
D gene: -
CDR3 protein: ASSPPTLSGETQY

clone size: few
J gene: TRBJ2-2
V gene: TRBV4-3
D gene: -
CDR3 protein: ASSRQAPNTGELF

clone size: -
J gene: TRBJ2-5
V gene: TRBV5-1
D gene: -
CDR3 protein: ASSPPRGYQETQY

clone size: -
J gene: TRBJ2-5
V gene: TRBV5-1
D gene: TRBD1
CDR3 protein: ASHRDSGIPRATQY

clone size: -
J gene: TRBJ2-7
V gene: TRBV7-2
D gene: -
CDR3 protein: ASSLNTGSSYEQY

clone size: few
J gene: TRBJ2-5
V gene: TRBV7-2
D gene: -
CDR3 protein: ASSLQGSETQY

clone size: -
J gene: TRBJ2-3
V gene: TRBV5-1
D gene: TRBD2
CDR3 protein: ASGKTSGSADTQY

clone size: -
J gene: TRBJ2-5
V gene: TRBV18
D gene: -
CDR3 protein: ASSQTGHQETQY

clone size: few
J gene: TRBJ1-5
V gene: TRBV7-3
D gene: -
CDR3 protein: ASSLAENQPQH

clone size: few
J gene: TRBJ2-5
V gene: TRBV2
D gene: TRBD1
CDR3 protein: ASSLTGVSETQY

clone size: few
J gene: TRBJ2-5
V gene: TRBV29-1
D gene: TRBD2
CDR3 protein: SVEGRSGRAGETQY

clone size: -
J gene: TRBJ2-2
V gene: TRBV2
D gene: -
CDR3 protein: ASAGLRTGELF

clone size: few
J gene: TRBJ2-1
V gene: TRBV7-2
D gene: -
CDR3 protein: ASSLTLSRDEQF

clone size: few
J gene: TRBJ2-7
V gene: TRBV15
D gene: -
CDR3 protein: ATSRGDSSYEQY

clone size: -
J gene: TRBJ2-1
V gene: TRBV28
D gene: -
CDR3 protein: ASSWRDSLNEQF

clone size: -
J gene: TRBJ1-1
V gene: TRBV28
D gene: -
CDR3 protein: ASTGEVNTEAF

clone size: few
J gene: TRBJ2-7
V gene: TRBV2
D gene: -
CDR3 protein: ASTKGASSYEQY

clone size: -
J gene: TRBJ2-7
V gene: TRBV27
D gene: -
CDR3 protein: ASSPTSFAYEQY

clone size: -
J gene: TRBJ2-1
V gene: TRBV11-2
D gene: -
CDR3 protein: ASNEVYSSYNEQF

clone size: -
J gene: TRBJ2-3
V gene: TRBV2
D gene: -
CDR3 protein: ASSGYGADTQY

clone size: few
J gene: TRBJ1-2
V gene: TRBV28
D gene: -
CDR3 protein: ASSPLGRAGGYT

clone size: -
J gene: TRBJ2-5
V gene: TRBV5-4
D gene: TRBD2
CDR3 protein: ASSLGPSGQETQY

clone size: -
J gene: TRBJ2-7
V gene: TRBV10-3
D gene: -
CDR3 protein: AISPTSPTYEQY

clone size: -
J gene: TRBJ2-3
V gene: TRBV29-1
D gene: TRBD1
CDR3 protein: SVEGTGGPDTQY

clone size: -
J gene: TRBJ1-3
V gene: TRBV7-7
D gene: -
CDR3 protein: ASSPRGGGTGNTIY